This T cell receptor beta chain emerged from a study of early T cells in non-severe SARS-CoV-2 infection. Background on the study: Bulk RNA from unsorted whole blood was sequenced; chains were unpaired.

The library protocol tagged individual cDNA molecules with unique molecular identifiers. TCRdb reprocessed the 5' RACE reads with MiXCR, giving one entry per CDR3 protein. Found here are tens of thousands of distinct CDR3 sequences, approximately 13% of them singletons; the top ten hold roughly 8.3%. At least ten counts were recorded for this clonotype. This TCR derives from an adult who was a healthcare worker with PCR-confirmed SARS-CoV-2 infection or an uninfected control (not recorded which). The sequencing sample was made of whole blood.

CDR3 loop: CASSTGQISTDTQYF. In DNA, the CDR3 is TGTGCCAGCAGTACCGGACAGATTAGCACAGATACGCAGTATTTT. The chain recombines TRBV28 with TRBJ2-3; perhaps TRBD1 as D (6 bases). V shed 5 bases and J shed 0 bases, with 12 bases lying between them. CDR1 MDHEN and CDR2 SYDVKM come from the germline V gene. CDR3 length equals 15 residues.